This T cell receptor beta chain was captured by sequencing in a study of early T cells in non-severe SARS-CoV-2 infection. Attached unique molecular identifiers marked individual cDNA molecules. TCRdb called the 5' RACE reads again in MiXCR, with one record for every CDR3 protein. The sample consists of tens of thousands of distinct CDR3 sequences, 5.3% of them appearing once. This clonotype was detected many times. One end of the junction varies from germline; a read error may be responsible. The TCR originated in an adult who was a healthcare worker with PCR-confirmed SARS-CoV-2 infection or an uninfected control (not recorded which). The sequenced sample was whole blood.

CDR3 sequence reads: CASSLGGGRRETQYF. CDR3 nucleotide sequence: TGTGCTAGCAGCTTAGGCGGGGGACGACGAGAGACCCAGTACTTC. The V gene is TRBV7-7, the J gene TRBJ2-5, with TRBD2 matching over 7 bases. Germline CDR1 is SSHAT and CDR2 is FNYEAQ (reference sequence). The CDR3 is made up of 15 amino acids.